The T cell receptor (beta chain) under discussion was sequenced for a study of OX40 agonist ivuxolimab in advanced cancers. The wider study: Patients' therapy was ivuxolimab, an antibody that acts as an agonist of OX40 (CD134). All patients had ivuxolimab intravenously every 2 weeks at 0.01 to 10 mg/kg.

General study points: Near-lowest levels of clonal expansion characterized partial responders at 0.1-3.0 mg/kg.

Remarks on this clone: The antigen is not known.

The method was immunoSEQ multiplex PCR; TCRdb's version includes in-frame clones alone and lacks a portion of them. In the table there are 78,000 or so clones, more than 70% of which are singletons. V was cut by 4 bases and J by 0 bases, with 6 bases left in between. Germline CDR1 SQVTM, CDR2 ANQGSEA. The CDR3 spans 12 residues. The sequenced sample was CD4+ or CD8+ T cells sorted from blood, obtained in a trial of the OX40 agonist ivuxolimab. This TCR derives from an adult with an advanced solid tumor such as melanoma, head and neck, liver or kidney cancer. The chain combines TRBV29-1 with TRBJ1-1; D remains ambiguous. Written as DNA, the CDR3 is TGCAGCGTTGCGGCAATGAACACTGAAGCTTTCTTT. Translated: CSVAAMNTEAFF.